This T cell receptor beta chain was obtained from a study of T-cell reconstitution after alpha-beta-depleted transplantation in children (dated by TCRdb to 2016 to 2017). As for the study more broadly: T-cell immune reconstitution after TCRalphabeta/CD19-depleted allogeneic hematopoietic cell transplantation in children was quantitatively tracked in the study by means of TCR repertoire profiling.

Library preparation employed PCR. The reads were generated on an Illumina HiSeq 2500. Molecular barcoding was employed in the preparation of TCR libraries, with unique molecular identifiers being used to normalize TCRbeta repertoire quantification. TCRdb's own reprocessing of the public reads used fastp at Q25 and MiXCR and kept productive beta chains. All rows with the same CDR3 protein become a single entry with the most common DNA and genes. The sample records about 540,000 distinct CDR3 sequences, 15% to 20% of which are singletons. More than 2.5% of the sample belongs to the ten largest clones. The cysteine opens and the phenylalanine closes a CDR3 of 15 amino acids. The sequence is cut down to CDR3 DNA, 45 bases in frame from base 1. The trim is 4 bases for V and 3 bases for J, with a gap of 17 bases between the germline ends. Reading the germline V gene gives CDR1 SGHRS and CDR2 YFSETQ. Points on this clonotype: The specificity of this receptor is unknown. Base qualities are not provided; no much larger clone lies one nucleotide away.

The rearranged segments are TRBV5-1 and TRBJ2-7; TRBD1 is a possible D gene, resting on 5 matching bases. The material was PBMCs from the stem cell graft donor, obtained from the stem cell graft. This TCR was recovered from a human donor who donated a stem cell graft to a child with acute lymphoblastic leukemia. The DNA reads as follows: TGCGCCAGCAGCCCCAGGGATGGGGCGCTCTACGAGCAGTACTTC. This yields the protein CASSPRDGALYEQYF.